The 20 T cell receptor beta chains given below trace back to one sample, sequenced in a study of shared clonotypes between healthy human individuals (dated by TCRdb to 2020 to 2022). The receptor library was made with the immunoSEQ multiplex PCR assay. This is the immuneACCESS table as TCRdb keeps it, with only in-frame sequences that have V and J called. A part of the clones is gone; compared with another copy, unresolved V genes explain less than half, and the rest is unexplained. In all, the sample holds fewer than 3 million clones, and just under 95% of those were seen once. In total, the top ten clones hold approximately 0.39% of the sample. The sample consisted of naive CD4+ T cells from PBMCs. Per the publication, the cell subset or site label means: CD45RA+ positively selected. These receptors were obtained from a man aged 18 to 30 in good health. Some clones in this sample may be carry-over from other donors' samples.

This clone has a handful of counts. This chain joins TRBV25-1 and TRBJ2-5; D ambiguous. V was pared by 7 bases and J by 2 bases, with 5 bases between. Germline V gene sequence: CDR1 MGHDK, CDR2 SYGVNS. The CDR3 consists of 11 residues. The CDR3 spells CASTEQETQYF. The DNA for the CDR3 is TGTGCCAGCACAGAACAAGAGACCCAGTACTTC.

V usage is TRBV18 and J usage is TRBJ2-3; TRBD2 might be the D (6 bases). Trimming removed 1 base from V and 2 bases from J, with 16 bases in between. The CDR3 runs to 17 residues. The V gene's germline CDR1 is KGHSH and CDR2 LQKENI. The CDR3 protein is CASSPLMAGSATDTQYF. The CDR3 nucleotides are TGTGCCAGCTCACCACTTATGGCCGGGAGCGCCACAGATACGCAGTATTTT.

The V call is TRBV10-1, the J call TRBJ2-7; 7 nucleotides align to TRBD1. V was clipped by 4 bases and J by 2 bases; unmatched bases: 11. This CDR3 has 16 amino acids. Germline loops: CDR1 WNHNN, CDR2 SYGVQD (reference sequence). DNA for the CDR3: TGCGCCAGCAGTGGCCGGGACAGATTTCCTACCTACGAGCAGTACTTC. Amino acid sequence: CASSGRDRFPTYEQYF.

The CDR3 region is CASSPGATNNEQFF. CDR3 DNA sequence: TGTGCCAGCAGCCCAGGAGCCACCAACAATGAGCAGTTCTTC. The chain combines TRBV7-2 with TRBJ2-1; D unclear. The CDR3 extends over 14 amino acids. Trimming left V 5 bases short and J 5 bases short, with 13 bases between. Germline V lookup: CDR1 SGHTA, CDR2 FQGNSA.

The chain combines TRBV7-9 with TRBJ2-1, with D perhaps TRBD1 (6 bases). The length of the CDR3 is 13 residues. The germline V and J ends were trimmed by 7 bases and 4 bases, with 11 bases remaining between them. The germline gives CDR1 SEHNR, CDR2 FQNEAQ (reference sequence). CDR3 sequence (DNA): TGTGCCAGCACCTTGGACAGTTACAATGAGCAGTTCTTC. Translated, it gives CASTLDSYNEQFF.

The chain is built from TRBV18 and TRBJ2-7, with D hard to call. The CDR3 has 14 amino acids. Per germline, CDR1 KGHSH and CDR2 LQKENI. The ends were cut back, 3 bases at V and 6 bases at J, with 15 bases in the middle. CDR3: CASSPRSRYGEQYF. The CDR3 region has the DNA TGTGCCAGCTCACCCCGCTCCCGGTACGGCGAGCAGTACTTC.

The rearrangement links TRBV5-1 to TRBJ2-2; the D call may be TRBD1 or TRBD2 (5 bases each). The V gene's germline CDR1 is SGHRS and CDR2 YFSETQ. This CDR3 is built from 17 residues. Trimming stripped 2 bases from V and 7 bases from J, with 21 bases between. The chain's CDR3 is CASSFSAGTDVGGELFF. The CDR3 nucleotides are TGCGCCAGCAGCTTTTCCGCCGGGACGGACGTAGGCGGGGAGCTGTTTTTT.

In its sample, this clone was seen once. The chain employs TRBV27 and TRBJ2-7, with 11 bases matching TRBD1. Germline assignment: CDR1 MNHEY and CDR2 SMNVEV (reference sequence). The CDR3 spans 17 residues. The trim removed 5 bases at V and 2 bases at J, leaving 11 bases unmatched. DNA for the CDR3: TGTGCCAGCAGTGTACGGTCCCCGGGACAGGGGGCCTACGAGCAGTACTTC. Protein sequence: CASSVRSPGQGAYEQYF.

The gene calls are TRBV6-1 and TRBJ2-7, with D unclear. CDR3 size: 13 residues. V was trimmed by 5 bases and J by 2 bases, leaving 10 bases between them. Germline V gene data show CDR1 as MNHNS and CDR2 as SASEGT. In nucleotides, the CDR3 is TGTGCCAGCAGTTGGTCCGTCCCCTACGAGCAGTACTTC. Encoded protein: CASSWSVPYEQYF.

The chain couples TRBV7-3 to TRBJ1-1, with D perhaps matching TRBD1 (5 bases). The germline gives CDR1 SGHTA, CDR2 FQGTGA. This CDR3 region has 13 residues. The V and J ends lost 6 bases and 4 bases respectively, with 12 bases between them. CDR3 loop: CASSKRGGTEAFF. DNA for the CDR3: TGTGCCAGCAGTAAAAGGGGTGGCACTGAAGCTTTCTTT. The entire variable domain, with the rest obtained from reference TRBV7-3 and TRBJ1-1, is as follows: GAGVSQTPSNKVTEKGKYVELRCDPISGHTALYWYRQSLGQGPEFLIYFQGTGAADDSGLPNDRFFAVRPEGSVSTLKIQRTERGDSAVYLCASSKRGGTEAFFGQGTRLTVV.

This chain joins TRBV5-4 and TRBJ2-2, with TRBD2 as a possible D gene (6 bases). The CDR3 runs to 17 residues. Trimming took 4 bases from V and 4 from J, leaving 20 bases between them. Germline CDR1 reads SGHNT; CDR2 reads YYREEE (reference sequence). CDR3 protein: CASSDARGVRVTGELFF. For the CDR3, the DNA is TGTGCCAGCAGCGACGCGCGGGGCGTAAGAGTCACCGGGGAGCTGTTTTTT.

This chain connects TRBV27 to TRBJ2-7; D is possibly TRBD2 (5 bases). Germline loops: CDR1 MNHEY, CDR2 SMNVEV (reference sequence). The CDR3 length is 12 residues. Trimming removed 5 bases at V and 9 bases at J, with 14 bases between. The CDR3 nucleotides read TGTGCCAGCAGTCCTAATCGGAGCGGGCAGTACTTC. It codes for CASSPNRSGQYF.

The chain employs TRBV7-2 and TRBJ2-1, with TRBD1 matching 7 bases. The CDR3 extends over 16 amino acids. J gave up 4 bases and V 5 bases, and 11 bases lay outside the gene matches. Per the germline V gene, CDR1 is SGHTA and CDR2 is FQGNSA. Here the CDR3 reads CASSPSGTVVYNEQFF. The CDR3 bases are TGTGCCAGCAGCCCCTCCGGGACAGTAGTATACAATGAGCAGTTCTTC.

This clone came up once. The same CDR3 arises from other DNA sequences in this sample as well. V gene TRBV9 combines with J gene TRBJ2-3; no definite D call. Deletions cut 0 bases from V and 1 base from J, with 6 bases between. Looked up from germline, CDR1 is SGDLS and CDR2 is YYNGEE. The CDR3 contains 14 residues. CDR3 nucleotide sequence: TGTGCCAGCAGCGTAGACTTGCGCACAGATACGCAGTATTTT. Amino acid sequence: CASSVDLRTDTQYF.

The chain couples TRBV27 to TRBJ2-7; 7 nucleotides line up with TRBD2. This CDR3 has 16 amino acids. J gave up 3 bases and V 1 base, and 9 bases lay outside the gene matches. The germline CDR1 and CDR2 sequences are MNHEY and SMNVEV (reference sequence). The CDR3 nucleotides are TGTGCCAGCAGTTTATACCCGTCGGGAGGTTTCTACGAGCAGTACTTC. Its protein is CASSLYPSGGFYEQYF.

The chain carries TRBV2 and TRBJ2-7; 9 bases are a match to TRBD2. Germline V lookup: CDR1 SNHLY, CDR2 FYNNEI. The CDR3 length is 15 residues. The J segment lost 3 bases and the V segment lost 3 bases, leaving 6 bases of the junction unmatched. CDR3 DNA: TGTGCCAGCAGTGAGAGCGGGAGGCACGGCTACGAGCAGTACTTC. The encoded protein is CASSESGRHGYEQYF. The whole variable domain, filled in from reference TRBV2 and TRBJ2-7, reads EPEVTQTPSHQVTQMGQEVILRCVPISNHLYFYWYRQILGQKVEFLVSFYNNEISEKSEIFDDQFSVERPDGSNFTLKIRSTKLEDSAMYFCASSESGRHGYEQYFGPGTRLTVT.

This chain connects TRBV4-3 to TRBJ1-6; tentative D call: TRBD1 (5 bases). The CDR3 totals 15 residues. Germline CDR1 and CDR2: LGHNA and YSLEER. V lost 0 bases and J 12 bases, leaving 15 bases between the germline ends. CDR3 DNA: TGCGCCAGCAGCCAAGAGACGGCAGGGTCCTTACCCCTCCACTTT. Encoded protein: CASSQETAGSLPLHF.

The chain links TRBV5-6 to TRBJ2-2; D is uncertain. Germline values: CDR1 SGHDT, CDR2 YYEEEE. The length of the CDR3 is 11 residues. The V gene lost 7 bases and the J gene lost 10 bases, with 11 bases spanning the gap. The CDR3: CASGAGEELFF. Written as DNA, the CDR3 is TGTGCCAGCGGCGCTGGGGAGGAGCTGTTTTTT.

This clone has more than one count but fewer than ten. The chain joins TRBV27 to TRBJ1-1; 7 bases fit TRBD1. V lost 1 base to trimming and J lost 3 bases; unmatched junction nucleotides: 5. CDR3 length equals 15 residues. Germline V CDR1 and CDR2: MNHEY, SMNVEV (reference sequence). Here the CDR3 DNA reads TGTGCCAGCAGTTTATATCGACAGGGCGACACTGAAGCTTTCTTT. It is translated as CASSLYRQGDTEAFF.

V is TRBV6-5 and J is TRBJ1-1; no clear D. The CDR3 is 13 amino acids. V shed 5 bases and J shed 12 bases, with 19 bases lying between them. The germline V gene has CDR1 MNHEY and CDR2 SVGAGI. CDR3 residues: CASSGLMGSVPFF. CDR3 coding DNA: TGTGCCAGCAGTGGACTTATGGGGTCTGTTCCTTTCTTT.